This TCR beta chain appears in the sequencing data of a study of blood T cell repertoires in COVID-19. For the study at large: Acute and convalescent COVID-19 specimens originated in the United States, Italy and Spain.

Original data processing: Counts of nucleated cells, estimated from reference gene primer amplification, were obtained. The data were produced by immunoSEQ multiplex PCR, yet TCRdb's version contains in-frame clones alone and is incomplete. Clone size and V and J calls were adopted from that table, with D and trimming inferred from the DNA. Among roughly 140,000 clones listed, 85% to 90% were seen once. The CDR3 contains 18 residues. Trimming stripped 2 bases from V and 0 bases from J, with 20 bases between. The germline V gene has CDR1 GTSNPN and CDR2 SVGIG (reference sequence). The receptor comes from a man in his fifties or sixties who had recovered from COVID-19. The gene calls are TRBV30 and TRBJ1-3; the D gene is possibly TRBD1 (5 bases). Input material: PBMCs or T cells enriched from blood (not recorded which). CDR3 in DNA: TGTGCCTGGAGTCTAAACCGGGACGGGAGGCGCTCTGGAAACACCATATATTTT. This translates into CAWSLNRDGRRSGNTIYF.